Shown below are 10 T cell receptor beta chains from a single sample sequenced in a study of control samples from healthy donors and cancer patients (TCRdb year 2020). To prepare the library, the immunoSEQ multiplex PCR assay was applied. Not all clones reach the TCRdb copy of this immuneACCESS table, which keeps in-frame sequences only. Checked studies attribute under half of the gap to unresolved V genes and leave the rest unexplained. The table for this sample lists 85,000 to 95,000 clones; approximately 90% of them were counted only once. Around 0.95% of the sample rests with the top ten. The sequenced material came from blood. The receptor source for this set is a woman between 25 and 40 years old in good health.

The V gene is TRBV9, the J gene TRBJ2-7, with D perhaps TRBD2 (7 bases). CDR3 length: 14 amino acids. Germline V lookup: CDR1 SGDLS, CDR2 YYNGEE. V was pared by 4 bases and J by 5 bases, with 16 bases between. CDR3 protein: CASSYEGGLNEQYF. CDR3 nucleotide sequence: TGTGCCAGCAGCTATGAGGGGGGGTTGAACGAGCAGTACTTC.

This clone came up once. The chain recombines TRBV5-1 with TRBJ1-1; no reliable D call. With 7 bases removed from V and 1 base from J, the gap between germline ends came to 11 bases. Per germline, CDR1 SGHRS and CDR2 YFSETQ. This CDR3 region has 13 residues. The CDR3 DNA follows: TGCGCCAGCCGTGCCGCAGGGAACACTGAAGCTTTCTTT. The encoded protein is CASRAAGNTEAFF. The full variable domain, in which reference TRBV5-1 and TRBJ1-1 provide the parts outside the CDR3, is KAGVTQTPRYLIKTRGQQVTLSCSPISGHRSVSWYQQTPGQGLQFLFEYFSETQRNKGNFPGRFSGRQFSNSRSEMNVSTLELGDSALYLCASRAAGNTEAFFGQGTRLTVV.

The chain carries TRBV30 and TRBJ2-1; 10 nucleotides line up with TRBD2. The CDR3 totals 13 residues. CDR1 is GTSNPN and CDR2 is SVGIG in the germline V gene (reference sequence). V lost 0 bases and J lost 9; bases outside the gene matches: 2. The CDR3 protein is CAWSVSGRGEQFF. The CDR3 DNA follows: TGTGCCTGGAGTGTAAGCGGGAGGGGTGAGCAGTTCTTC.

V and J are TRBV18 and TRBJ1-1; TRBD1 matches 9 bases. V dropped 2 bases and J dropped 5; count of bases not matched to a gene: 12. CDR1 KGHSH and CDR2 LQKENI come from the germline V gene. This CDR3 contains 17 residues. The chain's CDR3 is CASSPGTGPLGRTEAFF. Here the CDR3 DNA reads TGTGCCAGCTCACCAGGGACAGGGCCCTTGGGGCGGACTGAAGCTTTCTTT.

This chain connects TRBV5-5 to TRBJ2-7; D remains ambiguous. The V gene lost 0 bases and the J gene lost 4 bases, with 20 bases spanning the gap. This CDR3 spans 17 amino acids. From germline, CDR1 is SGHKS and CDR2 YYEKEE (reference sequence). The CDR3 protein is CASSLVLSNHFLYEQYF. The CDR3 DNA sequence: TGTGCCAGCAGCTTGGTTTTGTCTAACCACTTCCTATACGAGCAGTACTTC.

This chain's CDR3 is CASSPQGAMSNQPQHF. DNA for the CDR3: TGTGCCAGTAGTCCCCAGGGGGCGATGAGCAATCAGCCCCAGCATTTT. V and J are TRBV19 and TRBJ1-5; TRBD1 matches 8 bases. V shed 5 bases, J shed 1 base, and the junction held 7 bases outside the gene matches. CDR3 length equals 16 residues. The germline V gene has CDR1 LNHDA and CDR2 SQIVND (reference sequence).

The gene calls are TRBV15 and TRBJ2-7, with 7 bases identical to TRBD2. Looked up from germline, CDR1 is LNHNV and CDR2 is YYDKDF (reference sequence). The CDR3 has 15 amino acids. V shed 0 bases and J 4 bases; nucleotides not matched to a gene: 6. DNA for the CDR3: TGTGCCACCAGCAGAGAGTGGGCTAGCGGTTACGAGCAGTACTTC. This codes for CATSREWASGYEQYF.

This clone was recorded only once. Additional DNA sequences in this sample encode the identical CDR3. The chain joins TRBV12-3 or TRBV12-4 to TRBJ1-1, with D uncertain. This CDR3 comprises 12 residues. V lost 0 bases and J lost 2, with 1 base in between. CDR3 sequence (DNA): TGTGCCAGCAGTTTAGCAAACACTGAAGCTTTCTTT. It codes for CASSLANTEAFF.

CDR3 in amino acids: CASSTSSPSGSSYNEQFF. In nucleotides, the CDR3 is TGTGCCAGTAGTACGAGCTCTCCTAGCGGGAGCTCCTACAATGAGCAGTTCTTC. V gene TRBV19 combines with J gene TRBJ2-1; 10 bases agree with TRBD2. V lost 4 bases and J lost 0; bases outside the gene matches: 9. Germline-derived CDR1 and CDR2 are LNHDA and SQIVND (reference sequence). This CDR3 spans 18 amino acids. The full variable domain, in which reference TRBV19 and TRBJ2-1 provide the parts outside the CDR3, is DGGITQSPKYLFRKEGQNVTLSCEQNLNHDAMYWYRQDPGQGLRLIYYSQIVNDFQKGDIAEGYSVSREKKESFPLTVTSAQKNPTAFYLCASSTSSPSGSSYNEQFFGPGTRLTVL.

This rearrangement joins TRBV29-1 to TRBJ2-3; 10 nucleotides align to TRBD2. V was clipped by 5 bases and J by 2 bases; unmatched bases: 4. Germline lookup yields CDR1 SQVTM and CDR2 ANQGSEA. The CDR3 sequence is 14 residues long. This chain's CDR3 is CSVRTSGNTDTQYF. The CDR3 DNA sequence: TGCAGCGTTCGGACTAGCGGCAACACAGATACGCAGTATTTT.